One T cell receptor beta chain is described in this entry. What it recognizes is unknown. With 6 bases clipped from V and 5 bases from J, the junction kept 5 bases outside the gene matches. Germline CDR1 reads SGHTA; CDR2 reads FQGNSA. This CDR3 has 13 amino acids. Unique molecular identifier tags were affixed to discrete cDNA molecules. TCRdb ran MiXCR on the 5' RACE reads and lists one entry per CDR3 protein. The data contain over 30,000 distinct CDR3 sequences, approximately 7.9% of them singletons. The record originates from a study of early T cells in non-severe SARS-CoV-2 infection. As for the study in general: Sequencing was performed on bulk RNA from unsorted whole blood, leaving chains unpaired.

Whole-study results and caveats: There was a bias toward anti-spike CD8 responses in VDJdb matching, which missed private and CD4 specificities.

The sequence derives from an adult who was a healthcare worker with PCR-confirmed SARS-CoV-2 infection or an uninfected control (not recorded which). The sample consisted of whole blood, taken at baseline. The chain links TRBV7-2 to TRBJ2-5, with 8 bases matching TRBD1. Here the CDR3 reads CASSNTGGETQYF. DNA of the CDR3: TGTGCCAGCAGTAATACAGGGGGGGAGACCCAGTACTTC.